This TCR beta chain was obtained from a study of T-cell memory formation after mild COVID-19. Study-level findings and limits: Later expanders leaned toward CD4+, whereas clones contracting from day 15 to 85 were balanced CD4/CD8. Cross-reactive memory appears to have joined, as suggested by some responding clones showing up in pre-infection memory.

The V and J ends lost 4 bases and 5 bases, in that order; junction bases with no gene match: 6. This CDR3 region has 15 residues. As concerns this clonotype: Its target is not known.

Libraries for TCRalpha and TCRbeta carried sample barcodes and unique molecular identifiers via 5'RACE. TCRdb analysed the 5' RACE reads with MiXCR anew, one entry per CDR3 protein. The sample yields 350,000 to 450,000 distinct CDR3 sequences, approximately 24% seen once. The sample was PBMCs or a T cell subset sorted from them (not recorded which). This rearrangement joins TRBV12-3 or TRBV12-4 to TRBJ2-4, with TRBD1 matching 9 bases. This clonotype was obtained from an adult woman who had mild COVID-19 (a few samples of this study predate the infection). Cell type and time point are not known. The CDR3 loop reads CASSWGQGPQNIQYF. As DNA, the CDR3 is TGTGCCAGCAGTTGGGGACAGGGCCCTCAAAACATTCAGTACTTC.